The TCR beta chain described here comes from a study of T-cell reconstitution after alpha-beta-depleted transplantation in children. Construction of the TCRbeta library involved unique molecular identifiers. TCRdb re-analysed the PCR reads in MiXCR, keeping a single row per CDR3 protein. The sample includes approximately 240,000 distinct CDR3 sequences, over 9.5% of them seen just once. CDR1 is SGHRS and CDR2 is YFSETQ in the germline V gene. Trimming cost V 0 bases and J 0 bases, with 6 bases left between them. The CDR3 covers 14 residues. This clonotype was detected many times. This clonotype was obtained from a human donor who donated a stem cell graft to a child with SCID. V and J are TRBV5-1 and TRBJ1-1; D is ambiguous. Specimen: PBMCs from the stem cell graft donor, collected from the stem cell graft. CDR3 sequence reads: CASSLGVMNTEAFF. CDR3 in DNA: TGCGCCAGCAGCTTGGGAGTCATGAACACTGAAGCTTTCTTT.